Sequencing of this T cell receptor (beta chain) was carried out in a study of radiation and T cells in renal cell carcinoma. The table lists this clone with a few counts. Some clones are missing from TCRdb's copy, which holds only in-frame ones; the method was immunoSEQ multiplex PCR. The sample lists about 150,000 clones; approximately 86% were seen once. Time point reported: blood 4 weeks post-SBRT, at nephrectomy. Regarding treatment: 15 Gy SBRT to primary tumor, nephrectomy 4 weeks later. V shed 2 bases and J shed 8 bases, with 16 bases lying between them. Germline-derived CDR1 and CDR2 are SGHNT and YYREEE (reference sequence). The CDR3 covers 14 residues.

The chain carries TRBV5-4 and TRBJ1-2; D is unresolved. The source was blood, collected from a patient whose treatment included radiotherapy and nephrectomy. This receptor was obtained from a woman aged 50 to 60 with renal cell carcinoma. The CDR3 is CASSFTGLLEGYTF. CDR3 DNA sequence: TGTGCCAGCAGCTTCACGGGCCTTCTCGAAGGCTACACCTTC.